Shown below are 12 T cell receptor beta chains from a single sample sequenced in a study of identical twins. TCRdb reprocessed the 5' RACE reads with MiXCR, giving one entry per CDR3 protein. Of around 470,000 distinct CDR3 sequences in the sample, over 12% were seen once. This same sample was also taken into another study, of yellow fever vaccine responses in identical twins.

Sequenced material: CD4+ T cells sorted from blood. The receptors were gathered from a woman under 30 in good health.

The genes are TRBV6-2 or TRBV6-3 and TRBJ2-7, with a possible D match to TRBD2 (5 bases). The V and J ends lost 4 bases and 9 bases respectively, with 19 bases between them. Germline CDR1 reads MNHEY; CDR2 reads SVGEGT. This CDR3 contains 14 residues. CDR3 nucleotide sequence: TGTGCCAGCAGTTCTTTCGGACTCCAGCTTGGGCAGTACTTC. This sequence encodes CASSSFGLQLGQYF.

This clonotype was seen ten or more times. The chain recombines TRBV12-3 or TRBV12-4 with TRBJ1-6; tentatively, D is TRBD1 (6 bases). The germline V and J ends were trimmed by 6 bases and 10 bases, with 16 bases remaining between them. The CDR3 consists of 14 residues. The CDR3: CASRETVQGSPLHF. The CDR3 DNA follows: TGTGCCAGCAGGGAAACAGTACAGGGATCACCCCTCCACTTT.

Only a few counts were recorded for this clonotype. The chain combines TRBV9 with TRBJ2-7, with TRBD1 as a possible D gene (6 bases). The CDR3 is 14 amino acids. From germline, CDR1 is SGDLS and CDR2 YYNGEE. The V end was cut by 0 bases, the J end by 2 bases, with 9 bases between. CDR3 sequence: CASSVEDRPYEQYF. The CDR3, as DNA: TGTGCCAGCAGCGTAGAGGACAGACCCTACGAGCAGTACTTC.

The rearrangement uses TRBV20-1 and TRBJ2-7; 9 bases align to TRBD1. The V segment lost 4 bases and the J segment 7 bases; nucleotides outside the gene matches: 11. CDR3 length: 14 amino acids. The germline CDR1 and CDR2 sequences are DFQATT and SNEGSKA (reference sequence). This CDR3 is CSATQPRTGVEQYF. The CDR3 DNA sequence: TGCAGTGCTACTCAACCGCGGACAGGGGTTGAGCAGTACTTC.

This chain uses TRBV5-8 with TRBJ2-7; 10 positions match TRBD1. J lost 2 bases, V lost 5 bases, and 4 bases had no gene match. CDR1 and CDR2 from the germline V gene are SGHTS and YDEGEE. The CDR3 extends over 14 amino acids. This CDR3 reads CASRNDRGPYEQYF. CDR3 sequence (DNA): TGTGCCAGCAGGAATGACAGGGGGCCCTACGAGCAGTACTTC.

CDR3 protein: CASSLARRESTDTQYF. CDR3 nucleotides: TGCGCCAGCAGCTTGGCCCGGCGGGAGAGTACAGATACGCAGTATTTT. This chain links TRBV5-1 with TRBJ2-3; 7 bases agree with TRBD2. Unmatched junction bases numbered 7, after V lost 0 bases and J lost 3 bases. The CDR3 runs 16 residues. Germline values: CDR1 SGHRS, CDR2 YFSETQ.

This CDR3 is CSVEDPVQETQYF. In DNA form, the CDR3 reads TGCAGCGTTGAAGACCCTGTTCAAGAGACCCAGTACTTC. V and J are TRBV29-1 and TRBJ2-5, with D unresolved. Trimming stripped 0 bases from V and 2 bases from J, with 7 bases between. The CDR3 is 13 residues long. CDR1 SQVTM and CDR2 ANQGSEA come from the germline V gene. Variable domain in full (rest from reference TRBV29-1 and TRBJ2-5): SAVISQKPSRDICQRGTSLTIQCQVDSQVTMMFWYRQQPGQSLTLIATANQGSEATYESGFVIDKFPISRPNLTFSTLTVSNMSPEDSSIYLCSVEDPVQETQYFGPGTRLLVL.

This clonotype was counted a few times. The V and J genes are TRBV29-1 and TRBJ2-7, with 11 bases lining up with TRBD1. The germline gives CDR1 SQVTM, CDR2 ANQGSEA. Trimming at V came to 5 bases and at J to 3 bases, leaving 3 bases not matched to a gene. The CDR3 is 13 residues long. CDR3 coding DNA: TGCAGCGTTCAGGACAGGGGGCTCTACGAGCAGTACTTC. This gives the protein CSVQDRGLYEQYF.

This clonotype was detected a few times. The rearrangement uses TRBV27 and TRBJ2-1, with TRBD2 matching over 9 bases. V lost 3 bases and J lost 4; bases outside the gene matches: 4. This CDR3 region has 15 residues. Germline CDR1 reads MNHEY; CDR2 reads SMNVEV (reference sequence). CDR3 DNA sequence: TGTGCCAGCAGTTTCGAGACTAGCGGATACAATGAGCAGTTCTTC. It is translated as CASSFETSGYNEQFF.

The sample holds many counts of this clonotype. The chain uses TRBV7-9 and TRBJ2-5, with D unresolved. Germline CDR1 is SEHNR and CDR2 is FQNEAQ (reference sequence). The V and J ends lost 1 base and 3 bases respectively, with 9 bases between them. The CDR3 is 14 amino acids. Here the CDR3 reads CASSLGTSEETQYF. The DNA for the CDR3 is TGTGCCAGCAGCTTAGGTACCAGCGAAGAGACCCAGTACTTC.

This clonotype was counted only a few times. This chain links TRBV4-3 with TRBJ2-2, with a weak D call TRBD2 (6 bases). The CDR3 sequence is 16 residues long. V dropped 3 bases and J dropped 0 bases, with 11 bases sitting between them. Germline assignment: CDR1 LGHNA and CDR2 YSLEER. DNA of the CDR3: TGCGCCAGCAGCCAGGGGACTCTCGCGAACACCGGGGAGCTGTTTTTT. Protein sequence: CASSQGTLANTGELFF.

The chain joins TRBV10-3 to TRBJ2-7; 7 nucleotides agree with TRBD1. With V trimmed by 5 bases and J by 3 bases, 10 bases remained unmatched. The germline CDR1 and CDR2 sequences are ENHRY and SYGVKD. The CDR3 sequence is 15 residues long. CDR3 region: CAISRSDRVVYEQYF. CDR3 nucleotides: TGTGCCATCAGTCGTTCCGACAGGGTTGTCTACGAGCAGTACTTC.